This TCR beta chain was sequenced for a study of spatial heterogeneity in lung cancer. Study summary: Alpha-chain sequences were detected in numbers that were consistently lower than beta-chain sequences.

MiXCR, applied by TCRdb to the 5' RACE reads, yields one record per CDR3 protein. Found here are tens of thousands of distinct CDR3 sequences, approximately 12% of them singletons; the top ten hold just over 40%. The sample holds many counts of this clonotype. What it binds is unknown. Indicated time point: sample taken at primary tumor resection. Unsorted whole RNA samples from tumor, nontumor lung or frozen PBMC were sequenced. The germline V gene has CDR1 ENHRY and CDR2 SYGVKD. This CDR3 comprises 14 residues. With V trimmed by 8 bases and J by 3 bases, 7 bases remained unmatched. Whole-study findings and limits: Ubiquitous expanded tumor TCRs showed up in blood more at resection than follow-up.

The chain has TRBV10-3 and TRBJ2-1; 7 nucleotides agree with TRBD2. The clonotype comes from a male donor with early-stage non-small cell lung cancer. This specimen consisted of PBMCs, obtained at surgery. The CDR3 here is CAIGGLADYNEQFF. CDR3 in DNA: TGTGCCATCGGCGGGCTAGCGGACTACAATGAGCAGTTCTTC.